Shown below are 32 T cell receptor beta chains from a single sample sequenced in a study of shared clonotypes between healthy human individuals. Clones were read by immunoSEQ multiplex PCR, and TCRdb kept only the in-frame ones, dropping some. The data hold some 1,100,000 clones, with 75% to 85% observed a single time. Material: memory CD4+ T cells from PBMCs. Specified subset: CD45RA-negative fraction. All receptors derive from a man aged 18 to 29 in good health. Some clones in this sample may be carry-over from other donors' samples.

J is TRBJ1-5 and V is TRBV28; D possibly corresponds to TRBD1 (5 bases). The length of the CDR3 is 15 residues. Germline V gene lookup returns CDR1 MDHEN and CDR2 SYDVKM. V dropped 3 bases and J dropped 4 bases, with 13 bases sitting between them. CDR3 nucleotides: TGTGCCAGCAGTTTCGAGACAGAGAATAATCAGCCCCAGCATTTT. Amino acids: CASSFETENNQPQHF.

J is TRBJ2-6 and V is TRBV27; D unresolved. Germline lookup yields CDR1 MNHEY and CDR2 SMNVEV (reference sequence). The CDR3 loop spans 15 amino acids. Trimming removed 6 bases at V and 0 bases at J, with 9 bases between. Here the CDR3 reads CASSLGISGANVLTF. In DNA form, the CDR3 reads TGTGCCAGCAGCTTAGGGATCTCTGGGGCCAACGTCCTGACTTTC. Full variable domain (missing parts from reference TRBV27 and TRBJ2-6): EAQVTQNPRYLITVTGKKLTVTCSQNMNHEYMSWYRQDPGLGLRQIYYSMNVEVTDKGDVPEGYKVSRKEKRNFPLILESPSPNQTSLYFCASSLGISGANVLTFGAGSRLTVL.

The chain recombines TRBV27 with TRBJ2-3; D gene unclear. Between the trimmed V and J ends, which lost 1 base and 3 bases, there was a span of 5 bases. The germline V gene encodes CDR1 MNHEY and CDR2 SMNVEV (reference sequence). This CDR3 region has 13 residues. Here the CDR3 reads CASSLYRTDTQYF. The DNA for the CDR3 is TGTGCCAGCAGTTTATACAGAACAGATACGCAGTATTTT.

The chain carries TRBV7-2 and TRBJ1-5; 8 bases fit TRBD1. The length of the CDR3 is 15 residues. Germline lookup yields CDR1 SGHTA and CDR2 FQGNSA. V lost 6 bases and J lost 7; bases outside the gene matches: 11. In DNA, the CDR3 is TGTGCCAGCAGTTTACTCGGACAGGGTTGGCAGCCCCAGCATTTT. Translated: CASSLLGQGWQPQHF.

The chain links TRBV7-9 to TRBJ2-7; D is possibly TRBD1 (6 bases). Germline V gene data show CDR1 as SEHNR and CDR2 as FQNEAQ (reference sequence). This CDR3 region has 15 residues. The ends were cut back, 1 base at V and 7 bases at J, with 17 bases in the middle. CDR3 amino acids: CASSLVWTAGAEQYF. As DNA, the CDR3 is TGTGCCAGCAGCTTAGTTTGGACAGCCGGAGCGGAGCAGTACTTC.

The CDR3 coding sequence is TGTGCCAGCAGCCAAGTCACAGATCGGGGTTGGGAGACCCAGTACTTC. Its protein product is CASSQVTDRGWETQYF. This chain connects TRBV4-2 to TRBJ2-5, with D maybe TRBD2 (5 bases). The CDR3 spans 16 residues. Trimming took 1 base from V and 5 from J, leaving 17 bases between them. Germline V lookup: CDR1 LGHNA, CDR2 YNFKEQ.

The CDR3 nucleotides read TGTGCCAGCAAAAACAGGGATGGTAATGAAAAACTGTTTTTT. Translating gives CASKNRDGNEKLFF. The chain recombines TRBV25-1 with TRBJ1-4, with TRBD1 as a possible D gene (6 bases). In germline, CDR1 is MGHDK, CDR2 SYGVNS. CDR3 size: 14 residues. Trimming shortened V by 7 bases and J by 4 bases, and 13 bases separated the two germline ends.

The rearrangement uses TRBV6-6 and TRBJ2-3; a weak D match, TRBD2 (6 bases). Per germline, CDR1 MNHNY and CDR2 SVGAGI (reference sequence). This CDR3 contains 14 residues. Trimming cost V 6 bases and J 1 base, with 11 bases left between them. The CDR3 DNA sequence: TGTGCCAGCAGCCGGGAGATCGGCACAGATACGCAGTATTTT. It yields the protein CASSREIGTDTQYF.

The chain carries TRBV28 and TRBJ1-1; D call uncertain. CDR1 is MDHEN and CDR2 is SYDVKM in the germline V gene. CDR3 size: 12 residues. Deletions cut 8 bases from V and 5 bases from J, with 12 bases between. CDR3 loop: CASQDKRTEAFF. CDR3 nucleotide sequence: TGTGCCAGCCAAGACAAAAGGACTGAAGCTTTCTTT.

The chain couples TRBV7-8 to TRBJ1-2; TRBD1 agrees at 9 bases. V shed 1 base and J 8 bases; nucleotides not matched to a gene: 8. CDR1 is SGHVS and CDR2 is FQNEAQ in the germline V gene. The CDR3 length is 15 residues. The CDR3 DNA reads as TGTGCCAGCAGCTTAGTCGCGGGACAGGGTATAGGCTACACCTTC. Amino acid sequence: CASSLVAGQGIGYTF.

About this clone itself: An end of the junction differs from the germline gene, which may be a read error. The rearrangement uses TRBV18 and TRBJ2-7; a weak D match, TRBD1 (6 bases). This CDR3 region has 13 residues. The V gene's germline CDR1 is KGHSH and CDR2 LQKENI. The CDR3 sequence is CASSPPGTLSPIF. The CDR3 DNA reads TGTGCCAGCTCACCCCCCGGGACACTGTCCCCAATCTTC.

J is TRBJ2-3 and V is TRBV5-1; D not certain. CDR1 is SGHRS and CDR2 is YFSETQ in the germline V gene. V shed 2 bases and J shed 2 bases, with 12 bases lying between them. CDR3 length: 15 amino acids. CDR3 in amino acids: CASSLAQPTTDTQYF. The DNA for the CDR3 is TGCGCCAGCAGCTTAGCACAACCTACCACAGATACGCAGTATTTT.

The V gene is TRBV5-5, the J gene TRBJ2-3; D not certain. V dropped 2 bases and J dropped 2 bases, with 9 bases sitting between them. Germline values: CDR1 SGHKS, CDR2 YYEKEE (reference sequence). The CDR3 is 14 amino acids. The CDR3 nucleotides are TGTGCCAGCAGCTTCAGTGGAAACACAGATACGCAGTATTTT. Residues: CASSFSGNTDTQYF.

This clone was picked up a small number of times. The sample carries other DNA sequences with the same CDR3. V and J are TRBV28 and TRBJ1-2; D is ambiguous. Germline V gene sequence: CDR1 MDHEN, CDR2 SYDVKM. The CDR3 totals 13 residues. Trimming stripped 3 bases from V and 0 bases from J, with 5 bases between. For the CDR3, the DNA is TGTGCCAGCAGTTTGGTAGCTAACTATGGCTACACCTTC. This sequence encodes CASSLVANYGYTF.

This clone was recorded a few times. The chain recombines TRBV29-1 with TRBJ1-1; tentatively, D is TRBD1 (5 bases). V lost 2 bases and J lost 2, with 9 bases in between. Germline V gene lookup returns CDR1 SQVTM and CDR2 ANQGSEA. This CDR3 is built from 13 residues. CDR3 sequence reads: CSVERDSNTEAFF. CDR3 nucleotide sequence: TGCAGCGTTGAACGGGACTCAAACACTGAAGCTTTCTTT.

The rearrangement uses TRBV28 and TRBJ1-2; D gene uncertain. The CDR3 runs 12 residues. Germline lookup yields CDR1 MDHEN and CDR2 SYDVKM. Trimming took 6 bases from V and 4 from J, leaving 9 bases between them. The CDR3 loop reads CASRLQTYGYTF. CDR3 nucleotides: TGTGCCAGCAGGTTACAGACCTATGGCTACACCTTC.

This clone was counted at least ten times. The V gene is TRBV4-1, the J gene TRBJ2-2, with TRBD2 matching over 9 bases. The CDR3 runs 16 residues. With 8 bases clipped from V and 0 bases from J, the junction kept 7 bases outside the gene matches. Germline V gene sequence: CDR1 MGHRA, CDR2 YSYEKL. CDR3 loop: CASEPSGVANTGELFF. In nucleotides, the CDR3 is TGCGCCAGCGAACCTAGCGGGGTCGCGAACACCGGGGAGCTGTTTTTT.

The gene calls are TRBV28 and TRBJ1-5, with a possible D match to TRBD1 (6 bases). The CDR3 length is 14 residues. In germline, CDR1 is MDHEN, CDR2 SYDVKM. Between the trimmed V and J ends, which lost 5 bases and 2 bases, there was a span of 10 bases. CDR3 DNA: TGTGCCAGCAGTCTTCACAGGGGCAATCAGCCCCAGCATTTT. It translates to CASSLHRGNQPQHF. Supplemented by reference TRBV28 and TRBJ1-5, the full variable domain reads DVKVTQSSRYLVKRTGEKVFLECVQDMDHENMFWYRQDPGLGLRLIYFSYDVKMKEKGDIPEGYSVSREKKERFSLILESASTNQTSMYLCASSLHRGNQPQHFGDGTRLSIL.

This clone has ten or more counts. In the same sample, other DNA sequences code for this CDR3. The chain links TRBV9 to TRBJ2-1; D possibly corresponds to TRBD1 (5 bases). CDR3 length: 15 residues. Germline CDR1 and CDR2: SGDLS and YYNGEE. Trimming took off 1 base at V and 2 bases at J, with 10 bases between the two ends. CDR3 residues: CASSVYEGAYNEQFF. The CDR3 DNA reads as TGTGCCAGCAGCGTATATGAAGGGGCCTACAATGAGCAGTTCTTC.

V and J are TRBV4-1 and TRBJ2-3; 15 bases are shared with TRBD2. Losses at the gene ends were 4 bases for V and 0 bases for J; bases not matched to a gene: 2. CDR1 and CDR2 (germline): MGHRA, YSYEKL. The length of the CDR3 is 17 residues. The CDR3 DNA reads TGCGCCAGCAGCCTTGGGACTAGCGGGAGGAGCACAGATACGCAGTATTTT. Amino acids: CASSLGTSGRSTDTQYF.

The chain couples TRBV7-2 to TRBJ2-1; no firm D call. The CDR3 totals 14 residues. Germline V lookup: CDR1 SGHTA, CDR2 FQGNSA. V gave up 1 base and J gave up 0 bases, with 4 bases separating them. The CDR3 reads CASSLDASYNEQFF. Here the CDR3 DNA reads TGTGCCAGCAGCTTAGATGCCTCCTACAATGAGCAGTTCTTC.

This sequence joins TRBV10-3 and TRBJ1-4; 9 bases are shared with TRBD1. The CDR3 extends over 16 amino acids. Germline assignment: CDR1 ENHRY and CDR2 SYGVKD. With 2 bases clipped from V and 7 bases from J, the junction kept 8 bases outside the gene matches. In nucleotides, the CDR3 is TGTGCCATCAGTGAGCAGGACAGGGGAGGTTCTGAAAAACTGTTTTTT. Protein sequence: CAISEQDRGGSEKLFF.

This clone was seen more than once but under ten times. The CDR3 DNA is TGTGCCAGCAGTACAAGCAGGGGAGGCGAGCAGTACTTC. The encoded protein is CASSTSRGGEQYF. The J gene is TRBJ2-7, the V gene TRBV28; D could derive from TRBD1 or TRBD2 (6 bases each). Germline V gene sequence: CDR1 MDHEN, CDR2 SYDVKM. The V end lost 5 bases, the J end lost 6 bases, and 14 bases lay between the germline ends. The CDR3 loop spans 13 amino acids.

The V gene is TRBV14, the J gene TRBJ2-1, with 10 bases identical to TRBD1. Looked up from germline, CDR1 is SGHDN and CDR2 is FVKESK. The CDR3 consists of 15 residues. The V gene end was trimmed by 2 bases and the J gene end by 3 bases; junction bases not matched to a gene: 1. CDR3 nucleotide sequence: TGTGCCAGCAGCCAATGGACAGGGGGCTACAATGAGCAGTTCTTC. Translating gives CASSQWTGGYNEQFF.

This chain's CDR3 is CASPRGTQGDNGYTF. In DNA, the CDR3 is TGTGCCTCACCCCGGGGAACACAGGGGGATAATGGCTACACCTTC. This chain uses TRBV30 with TRBJ1-2; 8 bases align to TRBD1. Germline CDR1 GTSNPN, CDR2 SVGIG (reference sequence). The V segment lost 7 bases and the J segment 6 bases; nucleotides outside the gene matches: 16. CDR3 length: 15 amino acids.

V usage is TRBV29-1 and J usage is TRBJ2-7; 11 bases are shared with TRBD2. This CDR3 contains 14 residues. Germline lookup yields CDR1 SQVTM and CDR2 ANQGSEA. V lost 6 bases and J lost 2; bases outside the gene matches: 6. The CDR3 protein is CSVVPGLAAYEQYF. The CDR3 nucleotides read TGCAGCGTAGTACCGGGACTAGCGGCCTACGAGCAGTACTTC.

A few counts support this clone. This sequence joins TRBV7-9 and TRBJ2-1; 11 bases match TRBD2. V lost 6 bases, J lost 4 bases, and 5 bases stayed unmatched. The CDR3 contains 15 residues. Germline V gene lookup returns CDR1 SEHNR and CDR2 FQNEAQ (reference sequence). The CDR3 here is CASSQTSGVYNEQFF. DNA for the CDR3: TGTGCCAGCAGTCAGACTAGCGGGGTTTACAATGAGCAGTTCTTC.

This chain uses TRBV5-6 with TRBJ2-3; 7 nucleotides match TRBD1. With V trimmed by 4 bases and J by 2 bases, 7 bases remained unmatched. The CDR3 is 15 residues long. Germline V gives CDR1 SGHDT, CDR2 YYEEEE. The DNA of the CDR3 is TGTGCCAGCAGCGCCGGGACAGACAACACAGATACGCAGTATTTT. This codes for CASSAGTDNTDTQYF. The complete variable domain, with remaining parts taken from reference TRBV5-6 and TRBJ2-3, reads DAGVTQSPTHLIKTRGQQVTLRCSPKSGHDTVSWYQQALGQGPQFIFQYYEEEERQRGNFPDRFSGHQFPNYSSELNVNALLLGDSALYLCASSAGTDNTDTQYFGPGTRLTVL.

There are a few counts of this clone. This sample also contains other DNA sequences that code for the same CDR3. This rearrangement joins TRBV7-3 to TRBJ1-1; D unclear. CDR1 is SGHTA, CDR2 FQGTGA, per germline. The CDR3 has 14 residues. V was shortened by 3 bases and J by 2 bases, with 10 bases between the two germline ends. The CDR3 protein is CASSLGRTNTEAFF. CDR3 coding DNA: TGTGCCAGCAGCTTGGGCAGGACTAACACTGAAGCTTTCTTT. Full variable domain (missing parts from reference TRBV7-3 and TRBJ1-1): GAGVSQTPSNKVTEKGKYVELRCDPISGHTALYWYRQSLGQGPEFLIYFQGTGAADDSGLPNDRFFAVRPEGSVSTLKIQRTERGDSAVYLCASSLGRTNTEAFFGQGTRLTVV.

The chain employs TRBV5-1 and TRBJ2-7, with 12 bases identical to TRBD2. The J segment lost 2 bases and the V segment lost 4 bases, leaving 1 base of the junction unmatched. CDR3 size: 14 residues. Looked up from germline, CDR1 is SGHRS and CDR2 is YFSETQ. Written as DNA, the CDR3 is TGCGCCAGCAGCCGGACTAGCGGGGCCTACGAGCAGTACTTC. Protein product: CASSRTSGAYEQYF.

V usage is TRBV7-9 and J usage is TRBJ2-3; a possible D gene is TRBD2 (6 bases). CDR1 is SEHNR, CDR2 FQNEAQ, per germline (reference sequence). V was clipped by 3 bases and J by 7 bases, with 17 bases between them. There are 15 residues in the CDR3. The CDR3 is CASSFINRDFHTQYF. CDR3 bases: TGTGCCAGCAGCTTCATAAACCGGGACTTTCATACGCAGTATTTT.

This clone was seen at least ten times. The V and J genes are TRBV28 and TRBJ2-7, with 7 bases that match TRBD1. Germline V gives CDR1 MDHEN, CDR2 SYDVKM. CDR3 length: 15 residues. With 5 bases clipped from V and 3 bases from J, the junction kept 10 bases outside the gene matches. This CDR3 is CASSPPGQAIYEQYF. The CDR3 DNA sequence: TGTGCCAGCAGTCCCCCCGGACAGGCCATCTACGAGCAGTACTTC.